These T cell receptor beta chains were read from a single sample in a study of T cell responses to AZD1222 COVID-19 vaccine. TCRdb's copy holds only in-frame clones and misses some; the assay was immunoSEQ multiplex PCR. The data contain over 65,000 clones, 92% of them singletons. Sequences were derived from peripheral blood, sampled on day 0 of MenACWY control vaccination. These receptor sequences come from an adult in good health. CDR3s include the opening cysteine and the closing phenylalanine or tryptophan. The order of the fields is V gene, J gene, D gene, clone size, CDR3 protein, CDR3 DNA. The D gene is left open where the match is weak. Rows may omit the clone size; those that give it use once, few, many or a size class.

v_gene: TRBV11-2; j_gene: TRBJ2-7; d_gene: .; abundance: .; CDR3aa: CASSYQQQVFGEQYF; CDR3nt: TGTGCCAGCAGTTACCAGCAGCAGGTCTTCGGCGAGCAGTACTTC
v_gene: TRBV5-1; j_gene: TRBJ2-3; d_gene: .; abundance: .; CDR3aa: CASSQQGTDTQYF; CDR3nt: TGCGCCAGCAGCCAACAGGGCACAGATACGCAGTATTTT
v_gene: TRBV5-5; j_gene: TRBJ2-1; d_gene: TRBD1; abundance: .; CDR3aa: CASSPGQGAYNEQFF; CDR3nt: TGTGCCAGCAGCCCGGGACAGGGGGCTTACAATGAGCAGTTCTTC
v_gene: TRBV29-1; j_gene: TRBJ2-3; d_gene: .; abundance: few; CDR3aa: CSVRDIAVGADTQYF; CDR3nt: TGCAGCGTAAGGGACATAGCAGTGGGCGCAGATACGCAGTATTTT
v_gene: TRBV9; j_gene: TRBJ1-4; d_gene: TRBD1; abundance: .; CDR3aa: CASSETGGVGNEKLFF; CDR3nt: TGTGCCAGCAGCGAGACAGGGGGGGTTGGTAATGAAAAACTGTTTTTT
v_gene: TRBV11-1; j_gene: TRBJ2-7; d_gene: .; abundance: .; CDR3aa: CASKGTAAYEQYF; CDR3nt: TGTGCCAGCAAGGGGACGGCGGCCTACGAGCAGTACTTC
v_gene: TRBV6-6; j_gene: TRBJ2-7; d_gene: .; abundance: few; CDR3aa: CASSPPGQSYEQYF; CDR3nt: TGTGCCAGCAGTCCTCCGGGACAATCATACGAGCAGTACTTC
v_gene: TRBV6-1; j_gene: TRBJ2-5; d_gene: .; abundance: .; CDR3aa: CASSEWGKRGETQYF; CDR3nt: TGTGCCAGCAGTGAATGGGGTAAACGGGGAGAGACCCAGTACTTC
v_gene: TRBV7-6; j_gene: TRBJ2-2; d_gene: .; abundance: .; CDR3aa: CASSLLDDISGELFF; CDR3nt: TGTGCCAGCAGCTTACTAGACGACATCTCCGGGGAGCTGTTTTTT
v_gene: TRBV6-5; j_gene: TRBJ1-4; d_gene: .; abundance: .; CDR3aa: CASSYSGTSDEKLFF; CDR3nt: TGTGCCAGCAGTTACTCCGGGACATCGGATGAAAAACTGTTTTTT
v_gene: TRBV28; j_gene: TRBJ2-7; d_gene: .; abundance: once; CDR3aa: CASGTAYEQYF; CDR3nt: TGTGCCAGCGGCACAGCCTACGAGCAGTACTTC
v_gene: TRBV19; j_gene: TRBJ1-4; d_gene: .; abundance: .; CDR3aa: CASSMRTGNEKLFF; CDR3nt: TGTGCCAGTAGTATGCGGACGGGGAATGAAAAACTGTTTTTT
v_gene: TRBV29-1; j_gene: TRBJ2-5; d_gene: .; abundance: .; CDR3aa: CSVGDGETQYF; CDR3nt: TGCAGCGTAGGGGACGGAGAGACCCAGTACTTC
v_gene: TRBV6-6; j_gene: TRBJ2-1; d_gene: TRBD1; abundance: .; CDR3aa: CASSRPTLAGGYNEQFF; CDR3nt: TGTGCCAGCAGCCGACCGACCCTAGCAGGGGGATACAATGAGCAGTTCTTC
v_gene: TRBV4-3; j_gene: TRBJ2-2; d_gene: TRBD2; abundance: .; CDR3aa: CASSQAVQRGALNTGELFF; CDR3nt: TGCGCCAGCAGCCAAGCGGTACAGCGGGGGGCTCTGAACACCGGGGAGCTGTTTTTT
v_gene: TRBV12-3/TRBV12-4; j_gene: TRBJ1-5; d_gene: .; abundance: .; CDR3aa: CASSLNPQQPQHF; CDR3nt: TGTGCCAGCAGTTTAAACCCGCAGCAGCCCCAGCATTTT
v_gene: TRBV5-1; j_gene: TRBJ2-7; d_gene: .; abundance: .; CDR3aa: CASRAEQSSYEQYF; CDR3nt: TGCGCCAGCAGGGCGGAACAGAGCTCCTACGAGCAGTACTTC
v_gene: TRBV28; j_gene: TRBJ2-2; d_gene: TRBD1; abundance: .; CDR3aa: CASSPSTGANTGELFF; CDR3nt: TGTGCCAGCAGCCCGTCGACAGGGGCGAACACCGGGGAGCTGTTTTTT
v_gene: TRBV5-5; j_gene: TRBJ2-1; d_gene: .; abundance: once; CDR3aa: CASSLRAANEQFF; CDR3nt: TGTGCCAGCAGCTTGCGTGCGGCGAATGAGCAGTTCTTC
v_gene: TRBV18; j_gene: TRBJ1-3; d_gene: .; abundance: .; CDR3aa: CASSPGSSGNTIYF; CDR3nt: TGTGCCAGCTCACCGGGCAGCTCTGGAAACACCATATATTTT
v_gene: TRBV7-8; j_gene: TRBJ2-5; d_gene: TRBD2; abundance: .; CDR3aa: CASSWWGTSGQETQYF; CDR3nt: TGTGCCAGCAGCTGGTGGGGGACTAGCGGACAAGAGACCCAGTACTTC
v_gene: TRBV28; j_gene: TRBJ2-1; d_gene: TRBD1; abundance: .; CDR3aa: CASSLSYDRGEQFF; CDR3nt: TGTGCCAGCAGTTTATCATACGACAGGGGTGAGCAGTTCTTC
v_gene: TRBV29-1; j_gene: TRBJ1-2; d_gene: .; abundance: .; CDR3aa: CSVAQSGLSNYGYTF; CDR3nt: TGCAGCGTTGCCCAATCGGGGCTGTCTAACTATGGCTACACCTTC
v_gene: TRBV5-1; j_gene: TRBJ2-3; d_gene: .; abundance: .; CDR3aa: CASSFGGLSTDTQYF; CDR3nt: TGCGCCAGCAGCTTCGGGGGACTTAGCACAGATACGCAGTATTTT
v_gene: TRBV11-2; j_gene: TRBJ1-2; d_gene: .; abundance: .; CDR3aa: CASVGGINYGYTF; CDR3nt: TGTGCCAGCGTCGGGGGCATTAACTATGGCTACACCTTC
v_gene: TRBV5-6; j_gene: TRBJ2-1; d_gene: .; abundance: .; CDR3aa: CASSPLGTYNEQFF; CDR3nt: TGTGCCAGCAGCCCCCTGGGGACCTACAATGAGCAGTTCTTC
v_gene: TRBV12-5; j_gene: TRBJ2-2; d_gene: TRBD2; abundance: .; CDR3aa: CASGLVISSGPNTGELFF; CDR3nt: TGTGCTAGTGGTTTGGTAATTTCTAGCGGCCCGAACACCGGGGAGCTGTTTTTT
v_gene: TRBV7-3; j_gene: TRBJ1-1; d_gene: .; abundance: .; CDR3aa: CASSSQGMAEAFF; CDR3nt: TGTGCCAGCAGCTCACAGGGTATGGCTGAAGCTTTCTTT
v_gene: TRBV6-5; j_gene: TRBJ2-2; d_gene: .; abundance: .; CDR3aa: CASSYSGVKTGELFF; CDR3nt: TGTGCCAGCAGTTACTCGGGGGTAAAAACCGGGGAGCTGTTTTTT
v_gene: TRBV18; j_gene: TRBJ1-1; d_gene: .; abundance: .; CDR3aa: CASSPQSPGMNTEAFF; CDR3nt: TGTGCCAGCTCACCACAGAGTCCAGGGATGAACACTGAAGCTTTCTTT
v_gene: TRBV2; j_gene: TRBJ2-5; d_gene: .; abundance: .; CDR3aa: CASSAGYQETQYF; CDR3nt: TGTGCCAGCAGTGCGGGTTACCAAGAGACCCAGTACTTC
v_gene: TRBV18; j_gene: TRBJ2-7; d_gene: .; abundance: once; CDR3aa: CASSPETRGGLSYEQYF; CDR3nt: TGTGCCAGCTCCCCAGAGACCAGGGGGGGGCTCTCCTACGAGCAGTACTTC
v_gene: TRBV5-4; j_gene: TRBJ2-7; d_gene: .; abundance: .; CDR3aa: CASSQRGTRGYEQYF; CDR3nt: TGTGCCAGCAGCCAGAGGGGTACAAGAGGTTACGAGCAGTACTTC